This T cell receptor (beta chain) originates from a study of cytomegalovirus exposure and HLA in healthy donors. Germline CDR1 reads SGHVS; CDR2 reads FQNEAQ. Trimming left V 1 base short and J 3 bases short, with 7 bases between. The CDR3 consists of 13 residues. Use of 60 Vbeta and 13 Jbeta primers characterized the PCR. The data were produced by immunoSEQ multiplex PCR, yet TCRdb's version contains in-frame clones alone and is incomplete. The data contain 150,000 to 190,000 clones, about 80% of them singletons. The chain has TRBV7-8 and TRBJ2-7; no clear D. Sequencing was carried out using PBMCs. The receptor comes from a woman in her fifties or sixties in good health and CMV-seropositive. The chain's CDR3 is CASSLGHNYEQYF. The CDR3 coding sequence is TGTGCCAGCAGCTTAGGGCACAACTACGAGCAGTACTTC.